This is a list of T cell receptor beta chains from one sample in a study of T cell repertoires in cytomegalovirus infection. TCRdb ran MiXCR on the reads and lists one entry per CDR3 protein. This table holds hundreds of thousands of distinct CDR3 sequences, 17% found once. Sequencing input: PBMCs. These receptor sequences come from a human donor in good health (CMV status not recorded). Some clones in this sample may be carry-over from other donors' samples. The CDR3 runs from the conserved cysteine through the conserved F or W. D genes are given only for firm matches. Part of the rows lack a size; the others show once, few, many or a class for expanded clones.

v_gene	j_gene	abundance	d_gene	CDR3nt	CDR3aa
TRBV10-1	TRBJ1-6	few	.	TGCGCCAACCCGGGCGGATGTTTTGGACCCCTCCACTTT	CANPGGCFGPLHF
TRBV29-1	TRBJ1-2	few	TRBD1	TGCAGCGCCGACAGGGCCGGGTCGGGGGGCAGGTCTGGCTACACCTTC	CSADRAGSGGRSGYTF
TRBV9	TRBJ2-1	few	.	TGTGCCAGCAGCCCACAGGGATTACGCGGCAATGAGCAGTTCTTC	CASSPQGLRGNEQFF
TRBV19	TRBJ1-5	few	TRBD1	TGTGCCAGTAGTATGGGGACAGGCGATCAGCCCCAGCATTTT	CASSMGTGDQPQHF
TRBV12-3/TRBV12-4	TRBJ1-1	many	.	TGTGCCAGCAGTTTTTTAGGGCCGAACACTGAAGCTTTCTTT	CASSFLGPNTEAFF
TRBV10-3	TRBJ1-1	.	.	TGTGCCATCAGTGAGGGAGATTACCCTGAAGCTTTCTTT	CAISEGDYPEAFF
TRBV12-5	TRBJ2-1	many	TRBD1	TGTGCTAGTGGTTTGGTACGGGACAGGGGCCGGTTATCGCGCTACAATGAGCAGTTCTTC	CASGLVRDRGRLSRYNEQFF
TRBV27	TRBJ1-1	few	.	TGTGCCAGCAGTTTAGGTACGCTTACTGAAGCTTTCTTT	CASSLGTLTEAFF
TRBV27	TRBJ2-2	few	TRBD2	TGTGCCAGCAGATTAGCGGGGGGGGCGAACACCGGGGAGCTGTTTTTT	CASRLAGGANTGELFF
TRBV4-3	TRBJ2-6	few	TRBD1	TGCGCCAGCAGCCAAGATCGAGGACAGGGGGCAGTTGGGGCCAACGTCCTGACTTTC	CASSQDRGQGAVGANVLTF
TRBV5-1	TRBJ2-7	.	.	TGCGCCAGCAGCTTGAACGGCTCCCCCGAGCAGTACTTC	CASSLNGSPEQYF
TRBV12-3/TRBV12-4	TRBJ1-3	.	.	TGTGCCAGCAGTTTGGTGGCTCGCCCCTCTGGAAACACCATATATTTT	CASSLVARPSGNTIYF
TRBV20-1	TRBJ2-1	.	.	TGCAGTGCTAGTCACACAGAGTCATACAATGAGCAGTTCTTC	CSASHTESYNEQFF
TRBV7-2	TRBJ2-3	many	.	TGTGCCAGCAGCTTTTCAGGATTAGATACGCAGTATTTT	CASSFSGLDTQYF
TRBV18	TRBJ1-1	.	.	TGTGCCAGCTCACCATGGGATTTCAGACAAGGGTCCACTGAAGCTTTCTTT	CASSPWDFRQGSTEAFF
TRBV6-2/TRBV6-3	TRBJ2-3	many	TRBD2	TGTGCCAGCAGCCAACCGCTGACTAGCGGGGTAGATACGCAGTATTTT	CASSQPLTSGVDTQYF
TRBV7-2	TRBJ2-2	many	.	TGTGCCAGCAGCTTAGTTTCGGGTATCACCGGGGAGCTGTTTTTT	CASSLVSGITGELFF
TRBV4-2	TRBJ2-1	.	TRBD2	TGTGCCAGCAGCCCGGGCGCCGGACTAGCGCCTGATGAGCAGTTCTTC	CASSPGAGLAPDEQFF
TRBV20-1	TRBJ1-6	few	TRBD1	TGCAGTGCTATAACCGGGACAGGGTACTCACCCCTCCACTTT	CSAITGTGYSPLHF
TRBV5-1	TRBJ2-3	few	TRBD2	TGCGCCAGCAGCTTGGCCTCTAGCGGGGGGCCAGATACGCAGTATTTT	CASSLASSGGPDTQYF
TRBV20-1	TRBJ1-3	few	.	TGCAGTGCTAGAGCAGACAGCTCTGGAAACACCATATATTTT	CSARADSSGNTIYF
TRBV27	TRBJ1-6	many	TRBD1	TGTGCCAGCAGCGAGGGACAGCTTAATTCACCCCTCCACTTT	CASSEGQLNSPLHF
TRBV5-4	TRBJ1-6	many	.	TGTGCCAGCAGCTCACGATTAACCGGAAATTCACCCCTCCACTTT	CASSSRLTGNSPLHF
TRBV7-2	TRBJ2-2	.	TRBD1	TGTGCCAGCAGCTTAAATGCAGGGGGCGCGGACACGACCGGGGAGCTGTTTTTT	CASSLNAGGADTTGELFF
TRBV4-3	TRBJ1-6	many	.	TGCGCCAGCAGCCAAGATCGCGGGGCATCACCCCTCCACTTT	CASSQDRGASPLHF
TRBV7-9	TRBJ2-3	few	.	TGTGCCAGCAGCCCTCTGAGGGGGTATACGCAGTATTTT	CASSPLRGYTQYF
TRBV12-3/TRBV12-4	TRBJ2-6	many	.	TGTGCCAGCAGACGGGGGTTAGGGGCCAACGTCCTGACTTTC	CASRRGLGANVLTF
TRBV7-2	TRBJ1-6	many	.	TGTGCCAGCAGCTTAGCTCGGGGGGCTAATTCACCCCTCCACTTT	CASSLARGANSPLHF
TRBV19	TRBJ2-7	few	.	TGTGCCAGTACCCCATCGTGGGGCTACGAGCAGTACTTC	CASTPSWGYEQYF
TRBV20-1	TRBJ2-2	.	TRBD1	TGCAGTGCCAGGGACAGGAATTGGAACACCGGGGAGCTGTTTTTT	CSARDRNWNTGELFF
TRBV10-3	TRBJ2-1	many	TRBD2	TGTGCCATCGCCGCGGGGGCCTACAATGAGCAGTTCTTC	CAIAAGAYNEQFF
TRBV2	TRBJ2-5	.	.	TGTGCCAGCAGTGCCCAAGGGGGGGGGGGGGAGACCCAGTACTTC	CASSAQGGGGETQYF
TRBV28	TRBJ1-1	.	TRBD1	TGTGCCAGCAGTCCGGCGGACAGGGCCACTGAAGCTTTCTTT	CASSPADRATEAFF
TRBV20-1	TRBJ1-4	many	TRBD1	TGCAGTGCAAGTAAAGGGACAGGGGCAACTAATGAAAAACTGTTTTTT	CSASKGTGATNEKLFF
TRBV12-3/TRBV12-4	TRBJ2-5	.	.	TGTGCCAGCAGTCAGGGGACAACCCAAGAGACCCAGTACTTC	CASSQGTTQETQYF
TRBV7-2	TRBJ2-7	.	.	TGTGCCAGCGATCATCTTGGTTACGAGCAGTACTTC	CASDHLGYEQYF
TRBV28	TRBJ1-5	many	.	TGTGCCAGCAGTTTATCCACTCGGAATCAGCCCCAGCATTTT	CASSLSTRNQPQHF
TRBV2	TRBJ2-5	.	TRBD1	TGTGCCAGCAGTGATCTCTGGGCGACAGGGACGAAGACCCAGTACTTC	CASSDLWATGTKTQYF
TRBV7-2	TRBJ2-7	.	.	TGTGCCAGCAGCTCCAGGGGCTTCGACGAGCAGTACTTC	CASSSRGFDEQYF
TRBV7-2	TRBJ1-4	many	TRBD1	TGTGCCAGCTGTCTCGGGGGACAGAGTAATGAAAAACTGTTTTTT	CASCLGGQSNEKLFF
TRBV6-1	TRBJ2-7	few	.	TGTGCCAGCAGTGTAAGGGACGTCTACGAGCAGTACTTC	CASSVRDVYEQYF
TRBV4-2	TRBJ1-1	few	.	TGTGCCAGCAGCCAAGATCTCACCACTGAAGCTTTCTTT	CASSQDLTTEAFF